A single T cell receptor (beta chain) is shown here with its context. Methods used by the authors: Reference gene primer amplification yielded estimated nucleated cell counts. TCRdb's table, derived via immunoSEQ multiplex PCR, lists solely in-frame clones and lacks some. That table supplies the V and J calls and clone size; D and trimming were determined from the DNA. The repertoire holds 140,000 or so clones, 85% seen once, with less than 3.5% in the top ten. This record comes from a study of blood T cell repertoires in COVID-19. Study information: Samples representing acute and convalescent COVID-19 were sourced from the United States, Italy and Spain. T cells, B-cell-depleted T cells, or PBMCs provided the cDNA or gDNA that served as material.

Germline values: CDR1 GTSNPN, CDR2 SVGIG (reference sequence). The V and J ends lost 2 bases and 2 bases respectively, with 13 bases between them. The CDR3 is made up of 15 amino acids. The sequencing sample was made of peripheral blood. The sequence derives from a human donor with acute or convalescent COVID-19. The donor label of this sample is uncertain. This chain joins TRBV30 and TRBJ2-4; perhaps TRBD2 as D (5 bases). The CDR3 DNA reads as TGTGCCTGGAGTTTCCGGACGGACTCCAAAAACATTCAGTACTTC. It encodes CAWSFRTDSKNIQYF. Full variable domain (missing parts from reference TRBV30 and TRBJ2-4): SQTIHQWPATLVQPVGSPLSLECTVEGTSNPNLYWYRQAAGRGLQLLFYSVGIGQISSEVPQNLSASRPQDRQFILSSKKLLLSDSGFYLCAWSFRTDSKNIQYFGAGTRLSVL.